The 31 T cell receptor beta chains given below trace back to one sample, sequenced in a study of T cells in Graves' hyperthyroidism and ophthalmopathy. Amplified TCR beta CDR3 regions came from RNA transcripts. When the TCR CDR3 underwent first-round RT-PCR, the HTBI primer set was used. TCRdb re-called the multiplex PCR reads with MiXCR, one entry per CDR3 protein. The sample contains 400,000 or so distinct CDR3 sequences, around 13% of which appear only once. Sequencing was performed on blood. Receptors originate from a woman under 40 with Graves' ophthalmopathy.

The chain links TRBV20-1 to TRBJ2-7; 13 bases map to TRBD2. The V and J ends lost 1 base and 4 bases, in that order; junction bases with no gene match: 7. CDR3 length: 16 residues. CDR1 and CDR2 (germline): DFQATT, SNEGSKA (reference sequence). The CDR3, as DNA: TGCAGTGCTAGAGGCTCCGGGACTAGCGGGGTTTACGAGCAGTACTTC. Its protein is CSARGSGTSGVYEQYF.

The chain combines TRBV6-1 with TRBJ2-5; 8 nucleotides line up with TRBD2. V shed 7 bases and J 3 bases; nucleotides not matched to a gene: 13. Germline V lookup: CDR1 MNHNS, CDR2 SASEGT. This CDR3 is 16 amino acids long. The CDR3 loop reads CASTPQPRGGEETQYF. The DNA of the CDR3 is TGTGCCAGCACCCCTCAGCCCCGGGGGGGGGAAGAGACCCAGTACTTC.

This chain connects TRBV9 to TRBJ2-7, with 10 bases identical to TRBD2. The V gene end was trimmed by 0 bases and the J gene end by 3 bases; junction bases not matched to a gene: 3. The CDR3 loop spans 15 amino acids. Germline CDR1 SGDLS, CDR2 YYNGEE. The CDR3 region is CASSVDPSGSYEQYF. CDR3 bases: TGTGCCAGCAGCGTAGACCCTAGCGGGAGCTACGAGCAGTACTTC.

This clonotype was counted ten times or more. This rearrangement joins TRBV28 to TRBJ2-1; D is perhaps TRBD1 (6 bases). V was clipped by 5 bases and J by 9 bases, with 17 bases between them. This CDR3 spans 14 amino acids. CDR1 MDHEN and CDR2 SYDVKM come from the germline V gene. Written as DNA, the CDR3 is TGTGCCAGCAGTCCCCCGACAGGAGTGGGTGAGCAGTTCTTC. As protein: CASSPPTGVGEQFF.

The chain has TRBV11-2 and TRBJ1-1; 7 bases are a match to TRBD1. V lost 0 bases to trimming and J lost 1 base; unmatched junction nucleotides: 2. Germline assignment: CDR1 SGHAT and CDR2 FQNNGV. The CDR3 totals 15 residues. CDR3 loop: CASSLEWTGNTEAFF. The CDR3 coding sequence is TGTGCCAGCAGCTTAGAGTGGACAGGGAACACTGAAGCTTTCTTT.

About this clonotype: A single base separates this from a much larger clone, so it may be a read error. The chain joins TRBV29-1 to TRBJ2-1; D perhaps matches TRBD1 (5 bases). CDR1 is SQVTM and CDR2 is ANQGSEA in the germline V gene. V shed 0 bases and J shed 10 bases, with 19 bases lying between them. This CDR3 contains 15 residues. CDR3 coding DNA: TGCAGCGTTGAAGATGACAGCAACGGGTCCTACGAGCAGTTCTTC. Its translation: CSVEDDSNGSYEQFF.

Ten or more counts support this clonotype. This chain joins TRBV28 and TRBJ1-1; weak D call: TRBD1 (5 bases). Germline CDR1 and CDR2: MDHEN and SYDVKM. The CDR3 consists of 14 residues. V was shortened by 2 bases and J by 6 bases, with 13 bases between the two germline ends. The CDR3 loop reads CASSLPAGMAEAFF. CDR3 DNA sequence: TGTGCCAGCAGTTTACCCGCAGGGATGGCTGAAGCTTTCTTT.

This clonotype has at least ten counts. The chain links TRBV30 to TRBJ2-3; D is unclear. V lost 2 bases to trimming and J lost 4 bases, with 10 bases between them. Germline V gene lookup returns CDR1 GTSNPN and CDR2 SVGIG (reference sequence). CDR3 length equals 13 residues. The CDR3 spells CAWSSFRSDTQYF. In DNA form, the CDR3 reads TGTGCCTGGAGTTCCTTCCGTTCAGATACGCAGTATTTT.

This clonotype was picked up many times. The CDR3, as DNA: TGTGCCAGCTCAAGAGACAGTCCCCCGAATGAAAAACTGTTTTTT. This gives the protein CASSRDSPPNEKLFF. The chain carries TRBV18 and TRBJ1-4; the D gene is possibly TRBD1 (5 bases). CDR3 length: 15 amino acids. Germline CDR1 is KGHSH and CDR2 is LQKENI. The V end was cut by 5 bases, the J end by 5 bases, with 15 bases between.

There are many counts of this clonotype. The gene calls are TRBV6-2 or TRBV6-3 and TRBJ1-2; D remains ambiguous. With 2 bases removed from V and 6 bases from J, the gap between germline ends came to 10 bases. Per germline, CDR1 MNHEY and CDR2 SVGEGT. This CDR3 spans 13 amino acids. The CDR3: CASSYGEHNGYTF. Written as DNA, the CDR3 is TGTGCCAGCAGTTACGGGGAGCACAATGGCTACACCTTC.

This clonotype was counted between two and nine times. This sequence joins TRBV15 and TRBJ1-5; the D gene is possibly TRBD1 (5 bases). CDR3 length equals 15 residues. Germline CDR1 is LNHNV and CDR2 is YYDKDF (reference sequence). Trimming took 6 bases from V and 0 from J, leaving 12 bases between them. The CDR3 region is CATRPGTPSNQPQHF. The DNA for the CDR3 is TGTGCCACCAGACCCGGGACGCCTAGCAATCAGCCCCAGCATTTT. The full variable domain, its missing parts supplied by reference TRBV15 and TRBJ1-5, is DAMVIQNPRYQVTQFGKPVTLSCSQTLNHNVMYWYQQKSSQAPKLLFHYYDKDFNNEADTPDNFQSRRPNTSFCFLDIRSPGLGDTAMYLCATRPGTPSNQPQHFGDGTRLSIL.

This clonotype was observed many times. Written as DNA, the CDR3 is TGTGCCAGCAGTCCTTCGGACAGGGGGCGAACTGAAGCTTTCTTT. Residues: CASSPSDRGRTEAFF. This chain links TRBV28 with TRBJ1-1; TRBD1 agrees at 11 bases. The CDR3 has 15 amino acids. Germline CDR1 MDHEN, CDR2 SYDVKM. J lost 5 bases, V lost 5 bases, and 7 bases had no gene match.

This clonotype was seen repeatedly, ten times or more. V gene TRBV11-2 combines with J gene TRBJ2-5, with 7 bases aligning to TRBD2. Germline CDR1 is SGHAT and CDR2 is FQNNGV. The trim removed 8 bases at V and 4 bases at J, leaving 7 bases unmatched. This CDR3 has 13 amino acids. In DNA form, the CDR3 reads TGTGCCAGCGGGGGGGAATTAGGAGAGACCCAGTACTTC. Its protein product is CASGGELGETQYF.

This clonotype was found many times. This sequence joins TRBV28 and TRBJ2-1; 7 bases fit TRBD2. V lost 6 bases, J lost 4 bases, and 12 bases stayed unmatched. The CDR3 consists of 16 residues. Germline CDR1 is MDHEN and CDR2 is SYDVKM. The CDR3 loop is CASSFERGVFYNEQFF. As DNA, the CDR3 is TGTGCCAGCAGCTTTGAACGGGGGGTTTTTTACAATGAGCAGTTCTTC.

In its sample, this clonotype was seen a few times. V and J are TRBV6-1 and TRBJ1-3, with D perhaps TRBD1 (5 bases). Germline CDR1 reads MNHNS; CDR2 reads SASEGT. With 7 bases removed from V and 3 bases from J, the gap between germline ends came to 10 bases. This CDR3 has 13 amino acids. The CDR3 region is CASIKDIGNTIYF. The CDR3 DNA is TGTGCCAGCATCAAGGACATTGGAAACACCATATATTTT.

This chain uses TRBV24-1 with TRBJ2-4, with unresolved D. V was trimmed by 3 bases and J by 4 bases, leaving 12 bases between them. The CDR3 contains 15 residues. CDR1 and CDR2 (germline): KGHDR, SFDVKD. The CDR3 loop reads CATSDLFDGKNIQYF. The CDR3 DNA reads TGTGCCACCAGTGATCTCTTTGACGGAAAAAACATTCAGTACTTC.

In this sample, this clonotype turned up a few times. The V gene is TRBV7-3, the J gene TRBJ2-1, with 7 bases fitting TRBD2. Germline-derived CDR1 and CDR2 are SGHTA and FQGTGA. Trimming removed 5 bases from V and 0 bases from J; junction bases left unmatched: 7. The CDR3 runs to 16 residues. CDR3 bases: TGTGCCAGCAGCAAAGACGGGAGGAGCTCCTACAATGAGCAGTTCTTC. This gives the protein CASSKDGRSSYNEQFF. Supplemented by reference TRBV7-3 and TRBJ2-1, the full variable domain reads GAGVSQTPSNKVTEKGKYVELRCDPISGHTALYWYRQSLGQGPEFLIYFQGTGAADDSGLPNDRFFAVRPEGSVSTLKIQRTERGDSAVYLCASSKDGRSSYNEQFFGPGTRLTVL.

A word on this clonotype: One end of the junction is discordant with germline, which a read error may explain. The chain links TRBV2 to TRBJ2-5, with no clear D. This CDR3 contains 14 residues. Per germline, CDR1 SNHLY and CDR2 FYNNEI. The CDR3 coding sequence is TGTGCCAGCAGCGAAACATCAGTTACCCCCGTTCGTGACTTC. This codes for CASSETSVTPVRDF.

This clonotype was observed at least ten times. This chain connects TRBV20-1 to TRBJ2-7, with 8 bases that match TRBD1. Germline V CDR1 and CDR2: DFQATT, SNEGSKA (reference sequence). The CDR3 has 15 residues. V was pared by 6 bases and J by 5 bases, with 15 bases of the junction left unmatched. The CDR3 loop is CSAKEQGTGVHEQYF. The CDR3 region has the DNA TGCAGTGCCAAAGAGCAGGGGACAGGAGTCCACGAGCAGTACTTC.

This clonotype was observed many times. CDR3 sequence reads: CASSPQAGTLGDTQYF. Here the CDR3 DNA reads TGTGCCAGCAGCCCCCAAGCGGGGACGCTGGGAGATACGCAGTATTTT. This chain uses TRBV7-3 with TRBJ2-3; 7 nucleotides match TRBD2. The junction had 13 bases not matched to a gene; V was cut back by 5 bases and J by 5 bases. The CDR3 is 16 residues long. Germline CDR1 is SGHTA and CDR2 is FQGTGA.

This clonotype was observed many times. The chain employs TRBV7-2 and TRBJ2-1; TRBD1 is a possible D gene (5 bases). This CDR3 contains 14 residues. V was pared by 3 bases and J by 7 bases, with 13 bases between. CDR1 and CDR2 (germline): SGHTA, FQGNSA. CDR3 DNA: TGTGCCAGCAGCTTGGCCAGGGATTGGAATGAGCAGTTCTTC. Encoded protein: CASSLARDWNEQFF.

The chain joins TRBV6-2 or TRBV6-3 to TRBJ1-2, with unresolved D. The germline V gene has CDR1 MNHEY and CDR2 SVGEGT. This CDR3 is 13 amino acids long. With 10 bases removed from V and 8 bases from J, the gap between germline ends came to 20 bases. CDR3 sequence reads: CAILKREPGGYTF. Written as DNA, the CDR3 is TGTGCCATCCTGAAGAGGGAGCCGGGAGGCTACACCTTC.

This clonotype was seen at least ten times. J is TRBJ1-3 and V is TRBV7-2; 9 positions match TRBD1. CDR1 and CDR2 (germline): SGHTA, FQGNSA. This CDR3 has 17 residues. V was clipped by 5 bases and J by 0 bases; unmatched bases: 8. As DNA, the CDR3 is TGTGCCAGCAGCCCTCGGACAGGGGCCTACTCTGGAAACACCATATATTTT. It codes for CASSPRTGAYSGNTIYF.

This clonotype was detected many times. This rearrangement joins TRBV20-1 to TRBJ1-2; 9 bases are shared with TRBD1. Germline V lookup: CDR1 DFQATT, CDR2 SNEGSKA (reference sequence). With 6 bases clipped from V and 2 bases from J, the junction kept 7 bases outside the gene matches. The CDR3 extends over 14 amino acids. CDR3 DNA: TGCAGTGCCCTTAGACAGGGGGAGAACTATGGCTACACCTTC. This sequence encodes CSALRQGENYGYTF.

This clonotype was recorded at least ten times. The CDR3 sequence: CASSLQTEQYF. The CDR3 DNA sequence: TGTGCCAGCAGCCTACAGACCGAGCAGTACTTC. The chain joins TRBV3-1 to TRBJ2-7; D gene unclear. Germline lookup yields CDR1 LGHDT and CDR2 YNNKEL (reference sequence). Between the trimmed V and J ends, which lost 4 bases and 6 bases, there was a span of 7 bases. The CDR3 sequence is 11 residues long.

This clonotype has ten or more counts. The chain uses TRBV11-2 and TRBJ2-1, with a tentative D call TRBD2 (5 bases). Between the trimmed V and J ends, which lost 5 bases and 6 bases, there was a span of 14 bases. This CDR3 has 14 residues. Germline CDR1 SGHAT, CDR2 FQNNGV. Here the CDR3 reads CASSPSGSVNEQFF. In DNA, the CDR3 is TGTGCCAGCAGCCCCTCCGGTAGCGTCAATGAGCAGTTCTTC.

CDR3 amino acids: CASSLLVLQGRLSTDTQYF. The DNA for the CDR3 is TGTGCCAGCAGTTTATTAGTCCTACAGGGGCGTTTAAGCACAGATACGCAGTATTTT. The V gene is TRBV28, the J gene TRBJ2-3; 7 nucleotides align to TRBD1. Looked up from germline, CDR1 is MDHEN and CDR2 is SYDVKM. Trimming took 1 base from V and 0 from J; bases not matched to a gene: 13. This CDR3 has 19 amino acids.

The rearrangement links TRBV5-4 to TRBJ1-3; D unclear. This CDR3 has 15 residues. Germline V gene sequence: CDR1 SGHNT, CDR2 YYREEE (reference sequence). V was cut by 0 bases and J by 4 bases, with 11 bases left in between. The DNA of the CDR3 is TGTGCCAGCAGCTTGGATGGCCAGAGAGGAAACACCATATATTTT. Translating gives CASSLDGQRGNTIYF.

The chain couples TRBV7-8 to TRBJ1-6, with D possibly matching TRBD1 (6 bases). Germline V gene lookup returns CDR1 SGHVS and CDR2 FQNEAQ. V was trimmed by 6 bases and J by 10 bases, leaving 19 bases between them. CDR3 length: 15 amino acids. CDR3 bases: TGTGCCAGCAGTCCGACAGGACCTCTGGAGTCACCCCTCCACTTT. It specifies CASSPTGPLESPLHF.

This clonotype came up many times. V is TRBV15 and J is TRBJ2-5; tentative D call: TRBD2 (5 bases). Germline lookup yields CDR1 LNHNV and CDR2 YYDKDF (reference sequence). V dropped 1 base and J dropped 5 bases, with 11 bases sitting between them. The CDR3 is 14 amino acids. The CDR3 bases are TGTGCCACCAGCAGAGCTTTGGCTAGCGAGACCCAGTACTTC. Amino acid sequence: CATSRALASETQYF.

This clonotype was seen repeatedly, ten times or more. A much bigger clone sits one base away, suggesting this may be a read error. The rearrangement joins TRBV7-2 to TRBJ2-1; a weak D match, TRBD1 (7 bases). V lost 3 bases, J lost 6 bases, and 15 bases lay in between. CDR1 is SGHTA, CDR2 FQGNSA, per germline. The CDR3 covers 15 residues. This CDR3 is CASSFQGGNLNEQFF. The CDR3 bases are TGTGCCAGCAGCTTCCAGGGGGGCAATCTCAATGAGCAGTTCTTC.